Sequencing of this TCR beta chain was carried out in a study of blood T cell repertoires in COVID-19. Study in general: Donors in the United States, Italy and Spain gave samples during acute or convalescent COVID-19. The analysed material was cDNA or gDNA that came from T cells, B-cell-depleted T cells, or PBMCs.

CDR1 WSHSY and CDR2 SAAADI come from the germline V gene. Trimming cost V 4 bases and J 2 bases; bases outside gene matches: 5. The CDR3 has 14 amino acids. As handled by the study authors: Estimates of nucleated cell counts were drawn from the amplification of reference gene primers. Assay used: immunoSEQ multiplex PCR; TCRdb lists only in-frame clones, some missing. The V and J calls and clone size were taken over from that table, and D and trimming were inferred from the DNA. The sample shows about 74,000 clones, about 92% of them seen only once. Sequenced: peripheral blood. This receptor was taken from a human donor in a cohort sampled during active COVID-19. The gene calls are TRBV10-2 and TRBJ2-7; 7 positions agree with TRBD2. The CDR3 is CASSVGGSAYEQYF. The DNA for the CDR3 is TGCGCCAGCAGTGTGGGAGGGTCGGCCTACGAGCAGTACTTC.